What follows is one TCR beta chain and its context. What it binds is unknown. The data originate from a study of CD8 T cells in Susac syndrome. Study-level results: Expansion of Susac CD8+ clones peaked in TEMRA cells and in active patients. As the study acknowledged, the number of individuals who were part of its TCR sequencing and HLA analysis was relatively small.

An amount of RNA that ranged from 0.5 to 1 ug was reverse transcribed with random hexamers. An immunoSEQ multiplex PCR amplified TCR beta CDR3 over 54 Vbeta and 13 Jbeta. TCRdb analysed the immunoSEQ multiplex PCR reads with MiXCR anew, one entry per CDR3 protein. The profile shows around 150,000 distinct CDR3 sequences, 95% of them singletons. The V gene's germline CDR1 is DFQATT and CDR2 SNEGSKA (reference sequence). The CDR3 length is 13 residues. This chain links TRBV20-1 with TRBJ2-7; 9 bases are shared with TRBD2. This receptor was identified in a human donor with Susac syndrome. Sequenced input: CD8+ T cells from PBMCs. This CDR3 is CGTRREGHYEQYF. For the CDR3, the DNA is TGCGGCACTAGGCGGGAGGGCCATTACGAGCAGTACTTC.